This T cell receptor (beta chain) was found in a study of blood T cell repertoires in COVID-19. Clones were read by immunoSEQ multiplex PCR, and TCRdb kept only the in-frame ones, dropping some. This table has over 130,000 clones, about 86% appearing once. The CDR3 runs to 15 residues. Trimming took 3 bases from V and 7 from J, leaving 15 bases between them. CDR1 is MDHEN, CDR2 SYDVKM, per germline. The receptor's source is a woman in her sixties or seventies with acute or convalescent COVID-19. This chain uses TRBV28 with TRBJ2-2, with a tentative D call TRBD1 (6 bases). Sequencing was carried out using peripheral blood. CDR3: CASSFALRTVGELFF. In DNA form, the CDR3 reads TGTGCCAGCAGTTTTGCACTAAGGACAGTCGGGGAGCTGTTTTTT.